One sample yielded the 11 T cell receptor beta chains listed below, sequenced in a study of blood T cell repertoires in COVID-19. Profiling relied on immunoSEQ multiplex PCR, and the TCRdb table lists in-frame clones only, not all of them. The sample records 250,000 to 300,000 clones, approximately 87% being singletons. Sequencing was performed on peripheral blood. All receptors derive from a young woman with COVID-19, enrolled during active disease.

The chain recombines TRBV13 with TRBJ1-2; D unresolved. This CDR3 comprises 15 residues. V gave up 5 bases and J gave up 1 base, with 14 bases separating them. Germline V gene data show CDR1 as PRHDT and CDR2 as FYEKMQ (reference sequence). CDR3 in DNA: TGTGCCAGCAGCCCCCAAAAGAACGGTAACTATGGCTACACCTTC. Its translation is CASSPQKNGNYGYTF.

The genes are TRBV2 and TRBJ2-1, with a tentative D call TRBD1 (6 bases). Germline CDR1 reads SNHLY; CDR2 reads FYNNEI. This CDR3 has 13 amino acids. Between the trimmed V and J ends, which lost 6 bases and 2 bases, there was a span of 8 bases. CDR3 region: CASRGDTYNEQFF. The CDR3 region has the DNA TGTGCCAGCAGAGGGGACACCTACAATGAGCAGTTCTTC.

The chain recombines TRBV7-9 with TRBJ2-7, with 10 bases aligning to TRBD2. This CDR3 is built from 17 residues. Germline values: CDR1 SEHNR, CDR2 FQNEAQ (reference sequence). The V segment lost 7 bases and the J segment 3 bases; nucleotides outside the gene matches: 15. CDR3 residues: CASTSAGTSGAYYEQYF. In DNA, the CDR3 is TGTGCCAGCACCTCGGCCGGAACTAGCGGGGCATACTACGAGCAGTACTTC.

The genes are TRBV6-6 and TRBJ1-2; D perhaps matches TRBD1 (6 bases). Trimming took off 3 bases at V and 8 bases at J, with 22 bases between the two ends. This CDR3 is built from 16 residues. Germline V lookup: CDR1 MNHNY, CDR2 SVGAGI (reference sequence). CDR3 coding DNA: TGTGCCAGCAGTTATGACCCCGGGACACCCGAGGAGGGCTACACCTTC. It is translated as CASSYDPGTPEEGYTF.

The CDR3 spells CASSSIGDEQYF. CDR3 in DNA: TGTGCCAGCTCATCGATAGGGGACGAGCAGTACTTC. The chain joins TRBV18 to TRBJ2-7; D perhaps matches TRBD1 (5 bases). The germline gives CDR1 KGHSH, CDR2 LQKENI. V lost 5 bases, J lost 5 bases, and 10 bases lay in between. There are 12 residues in the CDR3.

J is TRBJ1-1 and V is TRBV5-8, with D hard to call. The germline gives CDR1 SGHTS, CDR2 YDEGEE. The CDR3 consists of 14 residues. V was pared by 6 bases and J by 0 bases, with 12 bases between. The CDR3 DNA is TGTGCCAGCACCAACAGCCAACTGAACACTGAAGCTTTCTTT. Its translation is CASTNSQLNTEAFF.

The J gene is TRBJ1-3, the V gene TRBV9; no definite D call. The CDR3 is 12 amino acids. Germline V gene lookup returns CDR1 SGDLS and CDR2 YYNGEE. The V gene lost 3 bases and the J gene lost 2 bases, with 3 bases spanning the gap. CDR3 loop: CASSATGNTIYF. The CDR3 nucleotides read TGTGCCAGCAGCGCTACTGGAAACACCATATATTTT.

The rearrangement joins TRBV3-1 (or the pseudogene TRBV3-2) to TRBJ2-7, with 11 bases that match TRBD2. This CDR3 comprises 18 residues. Germline values: CDR1 LGHDT, CDR2 YNNKEL (reference sequence). With V trimmed by 4 bases and J by 4 bases, 15 bases remained unmatched. CDR3 in amino acids: CASSPRGSFSGGAYEQYF. In DNA form, the CDR3 reads TGTGCCAGCAGCCCCCGCGGTTCATTTAGCGGGGGGGCGTACGAGCAGTACTTC.

The chain couples TRBV24-1 to TRBJ1-1; D gene unclear. The CDR3 has 13 amino acids. Germline-derived CDR1 and CDR2 are KGHDR and SFDVKD. V was shortened by 4 bases and J by 8 bases, with 13 bases between the two germline ends. CDR3 protein: CATSDSGKVEAFF. As DNA, the CDR3 is TGTGCCACCAGTGACTCCGGGAAGGTGGAAGCTTTCTTT.

The gene calls are TRBV27 and TRBJ1-6; D may be TRBD1 (5 bases). V lost 9 bases, J lost 8 bases, and 14 bases lay in between. Germline V lookup: CDR1 MNHEY, CDR2 SMNVEV (reference sequence). The CDR3 runs to 13 residues. CDR3: CASGGGIDSPLHF. CDR3 nucleotides: TGTGCCAGTGGGGGGGGTATCGATTCACCCCTCCACTTT.

The chain carries TRBV11-2 and TRBJ1-1; 9 bases map to TRBD1. The CDR3 extends over 15 amino acids. Trimming took 5 bases from V and 1 from J; bases not matched to a gene: 5. CDR1 SGHAT and CDR2 FQNNGV come from the germline V gene. For the CDR3, the DNA is TGTGCCAGCAGCGAAGTACAGGGGGCGAACACTGAAGCTTTCTTT. Translation: CASSEVQGANTEAFF. The full variable domain, its missing parts supplied by reference TRBV11-2 and TRBJ1-1, is EAGVAQSPRYKIIEKRQSVAFWCNPISGHATLYWYQQILGQGPKLLIQFQNNGVVDDSQLPKDRFSAERLKGVDSTLKIQPAKLEDSAVYLCASSEVQGANTEAFFGQGTRLTVV.